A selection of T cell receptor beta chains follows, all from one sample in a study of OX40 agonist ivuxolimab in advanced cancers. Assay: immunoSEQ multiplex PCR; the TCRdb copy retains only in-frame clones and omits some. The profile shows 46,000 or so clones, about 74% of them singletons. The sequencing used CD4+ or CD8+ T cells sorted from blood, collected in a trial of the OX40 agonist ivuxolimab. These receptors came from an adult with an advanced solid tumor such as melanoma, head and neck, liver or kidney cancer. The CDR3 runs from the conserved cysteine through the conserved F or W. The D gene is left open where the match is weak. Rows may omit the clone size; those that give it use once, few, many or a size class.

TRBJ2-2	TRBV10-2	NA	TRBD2	CASRASGRRTGELFF	TGCGCCAGCAGAGCTAGCGGGAGACGTACCGGGGAGCTGTTTTTT
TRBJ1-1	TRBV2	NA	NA	CASSGQVGLGTEAFF	TGTGCCAGCAGTGGGCAAGTGGGGCTCGGCACTGAAGCTTTCTTT
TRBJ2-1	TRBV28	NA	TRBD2	CASSLPQRESYNEQFF	TGTGCCAGCAGCCTCCCCCAGCGGGAATCGTACAATGAGCAGTTCTTC
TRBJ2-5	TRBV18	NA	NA	CASSPRGYQETQYF	TGTGCCAGCTCACCACGGGGATACCAAGAGACCCAGTACTTC
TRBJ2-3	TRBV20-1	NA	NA	CSALLVDTQYF	TGCAGTGCCCTACTCGTAGATACGCAGTATTTT
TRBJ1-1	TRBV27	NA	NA	CASSLVQGMNTEAFF	TGTGCCAGCAGTTTAGTGCAGGGGATGAACACTGAAGCTTTCTTT
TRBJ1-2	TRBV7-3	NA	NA	CASSLNPGVDKDDYTF	TGTGCCAGCAGCTTAAACCCCGGTGTCGATAAGGATGACTACACCTTC
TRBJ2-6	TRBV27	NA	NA	CASARDPGANVLTF	TGTGCCAGCGCTAGGGACCCTGGGGCCAACGTCCTGACTTTC
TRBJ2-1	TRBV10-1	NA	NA	CASSERRDGDEQFF	TGCGCCAGCAGTGAGCGGCGGGACGGCGATGAGCAGTTCTTC
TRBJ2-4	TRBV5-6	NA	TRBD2	CASRIAGENIQYF	TGTGCCAGCAGGATAGCGGGGGAAAACATTCAGTACTTC
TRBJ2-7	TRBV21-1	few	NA	CASSRSSGKISYEQYF	TGTGCCAGCAGCAGGTCTAGCGGGAAGATCTCCTACGAGCAGTACTTC
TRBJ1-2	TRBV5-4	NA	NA	CASSLDVSRTNYGYTF	TGTGCCAGCAGCTTGGACGTCTCCCGAACAAACTATGGCTACACCTTC
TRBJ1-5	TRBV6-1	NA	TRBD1	CASSVGGDQPQHF	TGTGCCAGCAGTGTAGGGGGCGATCAGCCCCAGCATTTT
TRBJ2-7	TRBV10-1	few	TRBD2	CASSERTSGPYEQYF	TGCGCCAGCAGTGAAAGGACTAGCGGGCCCTACGAGCAGTACTTC
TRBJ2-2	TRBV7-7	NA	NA	CASSLGPKPPATGELFF	TGTGCTAGCAGCTTAGGGCCAAAACCCCCGGCCACCGGGGAGCTGTTTTTT
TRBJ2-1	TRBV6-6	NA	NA	CASSPAASNEQFF	TGTGCCAGCAGTCCCGCGGCTTCCAATGAGCAGTTCTTC